These 2 T cell receptor beta chains were all obtained from the same sample, sequenced in a study of OX40 agonist ivuxolimab in advanced cancers. The repertoire was sequenced with immunoSEQ multiplex PCR; TCRdb's copy has only in-frame clones and lacks some. The data hold tens of thousands of clones, with about 80% observed a single time. The sample consisted of CD4+ or CD8+ T cells sorted from blood, taken in a trial of the OX40 agonist ivuxolimab. The receptor set was obtained from an adult with an advanced solid tumor such as melanoma, head and neck, liver or kidney cancer.

The rearrangement uses TRBV19 and TRBJ2-7, with D possibly being TRBD1 or TRBD2 (6 bases each). V shed 6 bases and J shed 0 bases, with 18 bases lying between them. Germline V lookup: CDR1 LNHDA, CDR2 SQIVND (reference sequence). The CDR3 has 16 amino acids. CDR3 sequence (DNA): TGTGCCAGTAGCCCAATGGGGGGCCCTTACTCCTACGAGCAGTACTTC. Protein product: CASSPMGGPYSYEQYF.

The chain combines TRBV30 with TRBJ1-5, with D perhaps TRBD1 (5 bases). The CDR3 loop spans 15 amino acids. Germline V CDR1 and CDR2: GTSNPN, SVGIG (reference sequence). Trimming shortened V by 2 bases and J by 6 bases, and 17 bases separated the two germline ends. CDR3 residues: CAWSPPVGGGQPQHF. CDR3 nucleotides: TGTGCCTGGAGTCCACCAGTGGGGGGTGGTCAGCCCCAGCATTTT.